This TCR beta chain came from a study of cytotoxic CD8 clonotypes in ibrutinib-treated CLL. Overall study context: Sample averages reached 260,000 or so productive templates and approximately 93,000 productive rearrangements.

Only in-frame clones appear in the TCRdb table, and some are missing; sequencing was by immunoSEQ multiplex PCR. Here the sample spans more than 70,000 clones, around 79% being singletons. This sample comprised PBMCs, obtained after 12 months of ibrutinib treatment. The receptor was isolated from a human donor with chronic lymphocytic leukemia.

For the CDR3, the DNA is TGTGCCAGCAGCTTAGTACTAAGCGGCACTGAAGCTTTCTTT. It encodes CASSLVLSGTEAFF. The chain recombines TRBV11-2 with TRBJ1-1; D call uncertain. From germline, CDR1 is SGHAT and CDR2 FQNNGV. Trimming pared 1 base from V and 4 bases from J, leaving 10 bases between. The CDR3 has 14 amino acids. Combining the CDR3 with reference TRBV11-2 and TRBJ1-1 gives the whole variable domain EAGVAQSPRYKIIEKRQSVAFWCNPISGHATLYWYQQILGQGPKLLIQFQNNGVVDDSQLPKDRFSAERLKGVDSTLKIQPAKLEDSAVYLCASSLVLSGTEAFFGQGTRLTVV.